This is a list of T cell receptor beta chains from one sample in a study of blood T cells in healthy people across ages. Via MiXCR, TCRdb re-called the 5' RACE reads, giving one row per CDR3 protein. The sample includes approximately 800,000 distinct CDR3 sequences, 58% of them seen just once. Sequencing used blood. The receptors come from a man younger than 45 in good health. CDR3s include the opening cysteine and the closing phenylalanine or tryptophan. The order of the fields is J gene, CDR3 length, D gene, V gene, clone size, CDR3 protein, CDR3 DNA. A D gene is named only where the DNA matches it firmly. Rows give clone size only sometimes, using once, few, many, or a class for an expanded clone.

TRBJ2-3,17,.,TRBV11-2,.,CASSLNVRVISTDTQYF,TGTGCCAGCAGCTTAAATGTCCGGGTAATAAGCACAGATACGCAGTATTTT
TRBJ1-1,14,.,TRBV7-2,few,CASSQKTGYTEAFF,TGTGCCAGCAGCCAGAAAACAGGGTACACTGAAGCTTTCTTT
TRBJ2-5,13,TRBD2,TRBV20-1,.,CGGGQNHQETQYF,TGCGGGGGAGGGCAGAACCATCAAGAGACCCAGTACTTC
TRBJ2-1,15,.,TRBV9,few,CASSVAPQLSNEQFF,TGTGCCAGCAGCGTAGCTCCGCAACTCAGCAATGAGCAGTTCTTC
TRBJ2-1,16,TRBD2,TRBV20-1,.,CSARDQRAGGPYEQFF,TGCAGTGCTAGAGATCAGCGAGCGGGGGGGCCGTATGAGCAGTTCTTC
TRBJ2-3,13,TRBD1,TRBV6-2/TRBV6-3,.,CATKGQGSDTQYF,TGTGCCACCAAGGGACAGGGATCGGATACGCAGTATTTT
TRBJ2-5,16,.,TRBV12-5,.,CASGLGGGQNQETQYF,TGTGCTAGTGGTCTAGGAGGGGGGCAAAACCAAGAGACCCAGTACTTC
TRBJ2-3,15,TRBD2,TRBV12-3/TRBV12-4,few,CASSFQRGVTDTQYF,TGTGCCAGCAGTTTCCAACGGGGGGTGACAGATACGCAGTATTTT
TRBJ1-2,10,.,TRBV20-1,.,CRGGDYGYTF,TGCAGGGGAGGGGACTATGGCTACACCTTC
TRBJ2-1,14,TRBD2,TRBV7-2,.,CASSTAGLYNEQFF,TGTGCCAGCAGTACAGCGGGACTCTACAATGAGCAGTTCTTC
TRBJ2-3,14,.,TRBV7-9,.,CASSRSGVTDTQYF,TGTGCCAGCAGCCGATCCGGGGTCACAGATACGCAGTATTTT
TRBJ1-2,14,TRBD1,TRBV6-2/TRBV6-3,few,CASSYSNRQGGYTF,TGTGCCAGCAGTTACTCCAATCGACAGGGCGGCTACACCTTC
TRBJ1-6,14,TRBD1,TRBV6-5,.,CASRAGGTGSPLHF,TGTGCGAGCCGAGCAGGGGGAACGGGTTCACCCCTCCACTTT
TRBJ2-7,14,TRBD2,TRBV7-2,.,CASNPAGGGYEQYF,TGTGCCAGCAACCCAGCGGGGGGGGGCTACGAGCAGTACTTC
TRBJ2-1,13,.,TRBV5-1,.,CVSSFDRRNEQFF,TGCGTCAGCAGCTTTGATCGGCGCAATGAGCAGTTCTTC
TRBJ1-2,13,.,TRBV28,.,CASSLDKAYGYTF,TGTGCCAGCAGCCTGGACAAAGCTTATGGCTACACCTTC
TRBJ2-7,15,TRBD2,TRBV9,.,CASSVQSGGYYEQYF,TGTGCCAGCAGCGTTCAAAGCGGGGGGTATTACGAGCAGTACTTC
TRBJ2-7,14,TRBD1,TRBV28,.,CASRETGAFDEQYF,TGTGCCAGCAGGGAGACAGGGGCTTTCGACGAGCAGTACTTC
TRBJ1-2,13,.,TRBV7-2,.,CASSSRGWDGYTF,TGTGCCAGCAGCTCCAGGGGTTGGGATGGCTACACCTTC
TRBJ1-1,12,.,TRBV30,.,CAAKLPNTEAFF,TGTGCCGCAAAACTTCCGAACACTGAAGCTTTCTTT
TRBJ1-6,17,TRBD1,TRBV10-3,.,CAISESTGGSYNSPLHF,TGTGCCATCAGTGAGTCGACAGGGGGTTCATATAATTCACCCCTCCACTTT
TRBJ2-3,11,.,TRBV24-1,.,CATSSLDTQYF,TGTGCCACCAGTTCATTGGATACGCAGTATTTT
TRBJ2-7,16,TRBD2,TRBV7-2,.,CASSLVSGAEFYEQYF,TGTGCCAGCAGCTTAGTAAGCGGGGCCGAATTCTACGAGCAGTACTTC
TRBJ2-1,13,TRBD2,TRBV20-1,.,CSARAGGGYEQFF,TGCAGTGCTAGAGCGGGAGGGGGGTATGAGCAGTTCTTC
TRBJ2-7,14,.,TRBV13,few,CASSFRHENNEQYF,TGTGCCAGCAGCTTTCGCCACGAGAACAATGAGCAGTACTTC
TRBJ1-6,14,TRBD1,TRBV25-1,.,CASSEWTGDEALHF,TGTGCCAGCAGTGAATGGACAGGGGATGAGGCCCTCCACTTT
TRBJ2-3,13,.,TRBV20-1,once,CSAWTAGTDTQYF,TGCAGTGCCTGGACAGCTGGCACAGATACGCAGTATTTT
TRBJ1-4,14,.,TRBV6-6,.,CASSYSSGNEKLFF,TGTGCCAGCAGTTACTCGTCAGGGAATGAAAAACTGTTTTTT
TRBJ2-4,13,.,TRBV9,.,CASSTPSGSTQYF,TGTGCCAGCAGCACTCCCTCCGGGAGTACCCAGTACTTC
TRBJ1-2,15,.,TRBV5-8,.,CASSFGDRPNYGYTF,TGTGCCAGCAGCTTTGGCGATAGACCTAACTATGGCTACACCTTC
TRBJ2-7,16,TRBD1,TRBV7-2,.,CASNTRQGRAIYEQYF,TGTGCCAGCAACACTAGACAGGGTCGGGCTATATACGAGCAGTACTTC
TRBJ2-7,13,.,TRBV2,.,CASSGGREYEQYF,TGTGCCAGCAGTGGAGGCAGGGAATACGAGCAGTACTTC
TRBJ2-5,15,.,TRBV5-1,.,CASSTAGQRGETQYF,TGCGCCAGCAGTACGGCTGGACAGCGAGGGGAGACCCAGTACTTC
TRBJ2-1,17,TRBD2,TRBV11-2,.,CASSLGLGGGFYNEQFF,TGTGCCAGCAGCTTAGGACTGGGGGGGGGATTTTACAATGAGCAGTTCTTC
TRBJ2-6,15,.,TRBV7-3,.,CASREGLSGANVLTF,TGTGCCAGCAGAGAAGGGTTGTCTGGGGCCAACGTCCTGACTTTC
TRBJ2-7,17,.,TRBV29-1,.,CSVEDPITDGGTYEQYF,TGCAGCGTTGAAGACCCGATAACGGATGGGGGGACCTACGAGCAGTACTTC
TRBJ2-3,13,.,TRBV20-1,.,CSVHIRETDTQYF,TGCAGTGTCCACATACGGGAGACAGATACGCAGTATTTT
TRBJ2-5,14,.,TRBV20-1,few,CSASEGQIQETQYF,TGCAGTGCTAGCGAGGGGCAGATACAAGAGACCCAGTACTTC
TRBJ1-2,14,.,TRBV10-3,.,CAISPIGGNYGYTF,TGTGCCATCAGTCCGATCGGGGGAAACTATGGCTACACCTTC
TRBJ2-1,15,TRBD2,TRBV7-2,few,CASSRSGGASNEQFF,TGTGCCAGCAGCCGTAGCGGGGGGGCCAGTAATGAGCAGTTCTTC
TRBJ2-1,15,TRBD2,TRBV5-1,.,CASSLTSGHYNEQFF,TGCGCCAGCAGCTTAACTAGCGGGCACTACAATGAGCAGTTCTTC
TRBJ2-1,14,.,TRBV20-1,.,CSEDAARVYNEQFF,TGCAGTGAAGACGCGGCAAGAGTCTACAATGAGCAGTTCTTC
TRBJ2-3,15,TRBD1,TRBV29-1,few,CSVDPGTGSPDTQYF,TGCAGCGTTGATCCCGGGACAGGGTCACCAGATACGCAGTATTTT
TRBJ1-2,13,TRBD1,TRBV7-2,.,CASRRTGSYGYTF,TGTGCCAGCCGCCGGACAGGGTCCTATGGCTACACCTTC
TRBJ1-4,16,TRBD1,TRBV28,.,CASREAAGTANEKLFF,TGTGCCAGCAGAGAAGCTGCCGGGACAGCTAATGAAAAACTGTTTTTT
TRBJ2-7,19,TRBD1,TRBV7-9,few,CASSLGRPGLGQGNHEQYF,TGTGCCAGCAGCTTAGGCCGGCCCGGGTTGGGACAGGGGAACCACGAGCAGTACTTC
TRBJ2-5,15,TRBD2,TRBV4-2,.,CASSPTSGGSGTQYF,TGTGCCAGCAGCCCGACTAGCGGGGGGTCGGGGACCCAGTACTTC
TRBJ2-1,14,.,TRBV7-3,few,CASSLRYDSGEQFF,TGTGCCAGCAGCTTGAGGTACGATAGTGGTGAGCAGTTCTTC
TRBJ2-3,14,TRBD2,TRBV29-1,.,CSVEASGRLNTQYF,TGCAGCGTTGAGGCCAGCGGGAGGCTGAATACGCAGTATTTT
TRBJ2-5,17,.,TRBV7-2,few,CASSPAFRIGQRETQYF,TGTGCCAGCAGTCCTGCCTTTCGGATAGGACAGCGAGAGACCCAGTACTTC
TRBJ2-7,17,TRBD1,TRBV7-9,.,CASSLARDRGREGEQYF,TGTGCCAGCAGCTTAGCGCGGGACAGGGGGCGAGAAGGCGAGCAGTACTTC
TRBJ2-7,13,.,TRBV11-2,.,CASSPTREYEQYF,TGTGCCAGCAGCCCCACACGAGAGTACGAGCAGTACTTC
TRBJ2-7,15,TRBD2,TRBV29-1,few,CSVILAGAVTYEQYF,TGCAGCGTCATTCTGGCGGGAGCCGTTACCTACGAGCAGTACTTC
TRBJ2-7,15,TRBD1,TRBV12-3/TRBV12-4,.,CASSFTGTGGDEQYF,TGTGCCAGCAGTTTCACCGGGACAGGGGGCGACGAGCAGTACTTC
TRBJ1-2,14,TRBD1,TRBV6-5,few,CASSYATGGDGYTF,TGTGCCAGCAGTTACGCGACAGGGGGGGATGGCTACACCTTC
TRBJ2-7,13,.,TRBV29-1,few,CSVLPGAFNEQYF,TGCAGCGTTCTCCCAGGCGCCTTCAACGAGCAGTACTTC
TRBJ1-1,16,.,TRBV7-9,.,CASGLTQGAVHAEAFF,TGTGCCAGCGGCTTAACCCAGGGAGCCGTTCACGCTGAAGCTTTCTTT
TRBJ2-1,13,TRBD1,TRBV29-1,.,CSVRDSQIVEQFF,TGCAGCGTTCGGGACAGCCAAATCGTGGAGCAGTTCTTC
TRBJ2-7,14,.,TRBV5-1,.,CASSFALQVGEQYF,TGCGCCAGCAGCTTCGCGCTACAGGTGGGCGAGCAGTACTTC
TRBJ2-1,15,TRBD2,TRBV10-3,.,CAISESGLAGDGQFF,TGTGCCATCAGTGAGAGTGGACTAGCGGGAGATGGGCAGTTCTTC